Following are 9 T cell receptor beta chains from one sample sequenced in a study of blood T cell repertoires in COVID-19. Produced via immunoSEQ multiplex PCR; TCRdb's table is partial and in-frame only. The repertoire holds approximately 90,000 clones, with roughly 89% as singletons. The source material was peripheral blood. The receptor source for this set is a man aged 60-69 years with COVID-19, enrolled during active disease.

This clone is a singleton in its sample. The chain recombines TRBV9 with TRBJ1-1; no definite D call. V lost 0 bases and J lost 3, with 6 bases in between. The CDR3 is 13 residues long. Germline CDR1 SGDLS, CDR2 YYNGEE. In nucleotides, the CDR3 is TGTGCCAGCAGCGTAGCGGGGTACACTGAAGCTTTCTTT. Translating gives CASSVAGYTEAFF.

The genes are TRBV6-2 or TRBV6-3 and TRBJ1-5; 10 nucleotides match TRBD1. V lost 0 bases to trimming and J lost 7 bases; unmatched junction nucleotides: 6. The germline V gene encodes CDR1 MNHEY and CDR2 SVGEGT. The CDR3 has 16 amino acids. CDR3 in amino acids: CASSYSGQGTRQPQHF. The CDR3 bases are TGTGCCAGCAGTTACTCGGGACAGGGGACTCGGCAGCCCCAGCATTTT.

CDR3 in DNA: TGTGCCAGCAGCTCCGGGACATTTGCCGAGCAGTACTTC. It yields the protein CASSSGTFAEQYF. This rearrangement joins TRBV5-8 to TRBJ2-7; perhaps TRBD1 as D (6 bases). The CDR3 covers 13 residues. V lost 3 bases and J 6 bases, leaving 13 bases between the germline ends. Germline V gene lookup returns CDR1 SGHTS and CDR2 YDEGEE.

Comments on this clone: A single base separates this from a much larger clone, so it may be a read error. The sample has other DNA sequences that encode this CDR3 too. In DNA form, the CDR3 reads TGTGCCAGCCTATCGACGGGCGGGGAACTGTTTTTT. Amino acid sequence: CASLSTGGELFF. J is TRBJ2-2 and V is TRBV6-4, with a weak D call TRBD2 (6 bases). Germline CDR1 is MRHNA and CDR2 is SNTAGT. This CDR3 has 12 residues.

The chain employs TRBV10-3 and TRBJ1-2, with D tentatively TRBD1 (5 bases). CDR3 size: 13 residues. CDR1 ENHRY and CDR2 SYGVKD come from the germline V gene. V lost 0 bases and J lost 8, with 10 bases in between. For the CDR3, the DNA is TGTGCCATCAGTGAGTCGTCGGGGGACGGCTACACCTTC. It translates to CAISESSGDGYTF.

The chain couples TRBV7-9 to TRBJ2-3; D is perhaps TRBD2 (5 bases). The V and J ends lost 5 bases and 2 bases respectively, with 17 bases between them. CDR1 and CDR2 (germline): SEHNR, FQNEAQ (reference sequence). CDR3 length equals 16 residues. The CDR3 region has the DNA TGTGCCAGCAGCATTGGAGGCAGCCCCCCCACAGATACGCAGTATTTT. Translation: CASSIGGSPPTDTQYF.

This chain joins TRBV29-1 and TRBJ2-1; D is unresolved. Trimming took off 3 bases at V and 4 bases at J, with 7 bases between the two ends. Per germline, CDR1 SQVTM and CDR2 ANQGSEA. The CDR3 contains 12 residues. The CDR3: CSVERVYNEQFF. The CDR3 nucleotides read TGCAGCGTTGAGAGAGTATACAATGAGCAGTTCTTC.

The rearrangement links TRBV10-1 to TRBJ2-2; 9 nucleotides line up with TRBD1. The CDR3 sequence is 17 residues long. V lost 4 bases to trimming and J lost 0 bases; unmatched junction nucleotides: 6. Germline CDR1 WNHNN, CDR2 SYGVQD (reference sequence). CDR3 nucleotides: TGCGCCAGCAGTGGCCCGGGACAGGGCGCGAACACCGGGGAGCTGTTTTTT. Translated, it gives CASSGPGQGANTGELFF.

The chain links TRBV15 to TRBJ2-3, with TRBD2 as a possible D gene (6 bases). Germline loops: CDR1 LNHNV, CDR2 YYDKDF (reference sequence). Between the trimmed V and J ends, which lost 8 bases and 5 bases, there was a span of 23 bases. The length of the CDR3 is 16 residues. The CDR3 region is CATQAHLQGAGDTQYF. The CDR3 region has the DNA TGTGCCACCCAGGCCCATCTTCAAGGAGCGGGAGATACGCAGTATTTT. The variable domain in full, completed from reference TRBV15 and TRBJ2-3, reads DAMVIQNPRYQVTQFGKPVTLSCSQTLNHNVMYWYQQKSSQAPKLLFHYYDKDFNNEADTPDNFQSRRPNTSFCFLDIRSPGLGDTAMYLCATQAHLQGAGDTQYFGPGTRLTVL.